This TCR beta chain was sequenced in a study of T cell responses to AZD1222 COVID-19 vaccine. General study findings and limits: When two AZD1222 doses had been given, Spike-specific TCR breadth and depth rose.

Comments on this clone: Its antigen remains unknown.

The data were produced by immunoSEQ multiplex PCR, yet TCRdb's version contains in-frame clones alone and is incomplete. The sample lists under 130,000 clones; about 85% were seen once. V lost 2 bases and J lost 4, with 11 bases in between. The CDR3 extends over 14 amino acids. The germline V gene encodes CDR1 MNHEY and CDR2 SVGAGI. The sequenced sample was peripheral blood, obtained 28 days after the second AZD1222 dose. The TCR comes from an adult who received the AZD1222 COVID-19 vaccine. This rearrangement joins TRBV6-5 to TRBJ1-1; D may be TRBD1 (5 bases). The CDR3 DNA reads TGTGCCAGCAGTTACGGCCGGCAGGGCACTGAAGCTTTCTTT. Translated: CASSYGRQGTEAFF.